One and the same sample provided the 26 T cell receptor beta chains below, sequenced in a study of shared T cell receptors in the human thymus (TCRdb year 2021). Library prep was done by the immunoSEQ multiplex PCR assay. Sourced from immuneACCESS, this table was stored by TCRdb with only in-frame sequences that have V and J called. A share of the clones is absent; for the studies checked, an unresolved V gene accounts for under half, and the remainder has no known explanation. The sample yields a few hundred thousand clones; roughly 94% were counted once. Approximately 0.018% of the sample is in the top ten clones. Sequencing input: thymocytes. These receptors were obtained from a human donor.

This chain links TRBV27 with TRBJ2-5; D is perhaps TRBD1 (6 bases). Germline values: CDR1 MNHEY, CDR2 SMNVEV (reference sequence). V shed 6 bases and J shed 5 bases, with 25 bases lying between them. The CDR3 consists of 17 residues. The CDR3 spells CASRALLSRQAVETQYF. CDR3 in DNA: TGTGCCAGCAGGGCGCTCCTTTCAAGACAGGCCGTGGAGACCCAGTACTTC.

V usage is TRBV5-4 and J usage is TRBJ1-2, with a possible D match to TRBD1 (5 bases). Trimming pared 2 bases from V and 2 bases from J, leaving 13 bases between. The CDR3 totals 15 residues. Looked up from germline, CDR1 is SGHNT and CDR2 is YYREEE (reference sequence). The CDR3: CASSFLDTENYGYTF. CDR3 sequence (DNA): TGTGCCAGCAGCTTTCTGGACACCGAAAACTATGGCTACACCTTC.

The chain links TRBV7-9 to TRBJ1-1; 9 positions match TRBD1. The CDR3 runs to 17 residues. V dropped 5 bases and J dropped 4; count of bases not matched to a gene: 14. In germline, CDR1 is SEHNR, CDR2 FQNEAQ (reference sequence). CDR3 residues: CASSPKDGDRAFTEAFF. For the CDR3, the DNA is TGTGCCAGCAGCCCCAAGGACGGGGACAGGGCTTTCACTGAAGCTTTCTTT.

The chain recombines TRBV4-2 with TRBJ2-1; 11 bases line up with TRBD2. Germline-derived CDR1 and CDR2 are LGHNA and YNFKEQ. The junction had 7 bases not matched to a gene; V was cut back by 5 bases and J by 4 bases. CDR3 size: 16 residues. CDR3 sequence: CASSATSGNAYNEQFF. The CDR3 nucleotides read TGTGCCAGCAGCGCGACTAGCGGGAACGCATACAATGAGCAGTTCTTC.

V is TRBV19 and J is TRBJ2-1; TRBD2 agrees at 7 bases. The CDR3 is made up of 20 amino acids. V lost 9 bases, J lost 2 bases, and 25 bases stayed unmatched. The V gene's germline CDR1 is LNHDA and CDR2 SQIVND (reference sequence). CDR3 amino acids: CASQIRGAGEGPLTYNEQFF. The CDR3 DNA is TGTGCCAGCCAGATACGAGGGGCGGGAGAGGGCCCATTAACCTACAATGAGCAGTTCTTC.

This rearrangement joins TRBV27 to TRBJ2-1; no firm D call. The germline CDR1 and CDR2 sequences are MNHEY and SMNVEV (reference sequence). With 6 bases removed from V and 5 bases from J, the gap between germline ends came to 11 bases. CDR3 size: 13 residues. CDR3 in DNA: TGTGCCAGCAGCCCCCGCCCCCACAATGAGCAGTTCTTC. Amino acid sequence: CASSPRPHNEQFF.

The chain couples TRBV19 to TRBJ2-3; 7 nucleotides line up with TRBD1. The V and J ends lost 7 bases and 4 bases, in that order; junction bases with no gene match: 5. The CDR3 has 13 residues. CDR1 and CDR2 (germline): LNHDA, SQIVND (reference sequence). The CDR3 sequence: CASIGTAPDTQYF. The CDR3 bases are TGTGCCAGTATCGGGACAGCTCCAGATACGCAGTATTTT.

This clone has just one count. CDR3 amino acids: CASSLIPQRETNEQYF. The DNA of the CDR3 is TGTGCCAGCTCACTCATCCCCCAGCGGGAGACTAACGAGCAGTACTTC. The chain couples TRBV18 to TRBJ2-7, with TRBD2 matching 8 bases. The germline gives CDR1 KGHSH, CDR2 LQKENI. The V gene end was trimmed by 4 bases and the J gene end by 5 bases; junction bases not matched to a gene: 13. This CDR3 comprises 16 residues.

This clone occurred once. The V gene is TRBV6-1, the J gene TRBJ1-1; D remains ambiguous. There are 15 residues in the CDR3. CDR1 and CDR2 (germline): MNHNS, SASEGT. V was pared by 0 bases and J by 1 base, with 9 bases between. Here the CDR3 DNA reads TGTGCCAGCAGTGAAGCGCGCCTGGGGAACACTGAAGCTTTCTTT. Amino acids: CASSEARLGNTEAFF.

The V call is TRBV4-3, the J call TRBJ1-4, with D hard to call. Germline V gene data show CDR1 as LGHNA and CDR2 as YSLEER. With 0 bases removed from V and 6 bases from J, the gap between germline ends came to 2 bases. The CDR3 consists of 12 residues. CDR3 sequence: CASSQEDEKLFF. For the CDR3, the DNA is TGCGCCAGCAGCCAAGAGGATGAAAAACTGTTTTTT.

The rearrangement joins TRBV7-8 to TRBJ2-7; TRBD1 might be the D (5 bases). Trimming took 5 bases from V and 2 from J, leaving 10 bases between them. This CDR3 comprises 13 residues. Germline CDR1 reads SGHVS; CDR2 reads FQNEAQ. CDR3 region: CASSLGATYEQYF. The CDR3 DNA reads as TGTGCCAGCAGCCTTGGGGCGACCTACGAGCAGTACTTC.

The genes are TRBV30 and TRBJ2-5, with 15 bases aligning to TRBD2. CDR1 is GTSNPN and CDR2 is SVGIG in the germline V gene (reference sequence). CDR3 length: 17 amino acids. J was trimmed by 0 bases and V by 3 bases; bases with no gene match: 5. DNA of the CDR3: TGTGCCTGGAGCGCCGGGACTAGCGGGAGGAACCAAGAGACCCAGTACTTC. Protein product: CAWSAGTSGRNQETQYF.

As DNA, the CDR3 is TGTGCCTGGAGTCCTCCAGGGGCCGCTTTCTTT. The encoded protein is CAWSPPGAAFF. The gene calls are TRBV30 and TRBJ1-1; TRBD1 is a possible D gene (6 bases). The CDR3 totals 11 residues. Trimming shortened V by 2 bases and J by 11 bases, and 12 bases separated the two germline ends. The germline gives CDR1 GTSNPN, CDR2 SVGIG (reference sequence).

The V gene is TRBV10-3, the J gene TRBJ1-3; 9 nucleotides align to TRBD1. This CDR3 contains 14 residues. Germline CDR1 ENHRY, CDR2 SYGVKD. The trim removed 9 bases at V and 4 bases at J, leaving 7 bases unmatched. CDR3 residues: CAIQNRGQGNTIYF. The CDR3 bases are TGTGCCATACAAAACAGGGGGCAAGGAAACACCATATATTTT.

This chain connects TRBV30 to TRBJ2-1; 7 positions match TRBD2. V was clipped by 1 base and J by 3 bases; unmatched bases: 6. The CDR3 covers 15 residues. CDR1 and CDR2 (germline): GTSNPN, SVGIG (reference sequence). DNA of the CDR3: TGTGCCTGGAGTGCCCCAAGCGGGATCTACAATGAGCAGTTCTTC. Its translation: CAWSAPSGIYNEQFF. The full variable domain, with the rest looked up from reference TRBV30 and TRBJ2-1, is SQTIHQWPATLVQPVGSPLSLECTVEGTSNPNLYWYRQAAGRGLQLLFYSVGIGQISSEVPQNLSASRPQDRQFILSSKKLLLSDSGFYLCAWSAPSGIYNEQFFGPGTRLTVL.

This clone came up a few times. The chain is built from TRBV4-2 and TRBJ1-3; 7 nucleotides align to TRBD1. This CDR3 has 15 residues. V shed 6 bases, J shed 2 bases, and the junction held 7 bases outside the gene matches. CDR1 and CDR2 (germline): LGHNA, YNFKEQ. The CDR3 DNA sequence: TGTGCCAGCAGAAAGACAGGGTTCGCTGGAAACACCATATATTTT. Protein product: CASRKTGFAGNTIYF.

The genes are TRBV2 and TRBJ2-2; 9 bases align to TRBD1. After removal of 6 bases from V and 4 bases from J, the junction contained 3 bases not matched to a gene. The V gene's germline CDR1 is SNHLY and CDR2 FYNNEI. The CDR3 runs 14 residues. The CDR3 reads CASREQGATGELFF. The CDR3 DNA reads TGTGCCAGCAGGGAACAGGGGGCCACCGGGGAGCTGTTTTTT.

This clone occurred once. The CDR3 protein is CASSLSSKPGQGVLDEQFF. CDR3 sequence (DNA): TGTGCCAGCAGTTTAAGCTCCAAACCGGGACAGGGGGTTTTGGATGAGCAGTTCTTC. The genes are TRBV28 and TRBJ2-1; 11 bases fit TRBD1. With V trimmed by 2 bases and J by 8 bases, 17 bases remained unmatched. This CDR3 has 19 residues. Germline lookup yields CDR1 MDHEN and CDR2 SYDVKM.

This sequence joins TRBV2 and TRBJ2-1, with 12 bases that match TRBD2. V shed 6 bases, J shed 4 bases, and the junction held 4 bases outside the gene matches. The germline CDR1 and CDR2 sequences are SNHLY and FYNNEI. The CDR3 has 15 residues. CDR3 in amino acids: CASSPSGRGYNEQFF. For the CDR3, the DNA is TGTGCCAGCAGCCCTAGCGGGAGGGGGTACAATGAGCAGTTCTTC.

The gene calls are TRBV10-2 and TRBJ1-4; the match to TRBD1 covers 9 bases. V lost 3 bases to trimming and J lost 7 bases; unmatched junction nucleotides: 18. Germline V gene data show CDR1 as WSHSY and CDR2 as SAAADI. The CDR3 extends over 19 amino acids. CDR3 sequence reads: CASSDRDRVFARPIEKLFF. The CDR3 DNA is TGCGCCAGCAGTGACCGGGACAGGGTATTTGCCCGCCCGATTGAAAAACTGTTTTTT.

The rearrangement joins TRBV30 to TRBJ2-7, with 11 positions matching TRBD2. Looked up from germline, CDR1 is GTSNPN and CDR2 is SVGIG (reference sequence). This CDR3 has 17 residues. V trimming: 4 bases; J trimming: 1 base; junction bases outside the gene matches: 12. CDR3 amino acids: CAWTTTPLAGGSYEQYF. For the CDR3, the DNA is TGTGCCTGGACCACGACCCCCCTAGCGGGAGGTTCCTACGAGCAGTACTTC.

The V gene is TRBV10-2, the J gene TRBJ2-2; 9 nucleotides line up with TRBD1. V dropped 8 bases and J dropped 2; count of bases not matched to a gene: 3. CDR3 length: 14 amino acids. Germline V CDR1 and CDR2: WSHSY, SAAADI. CDR3 amino acids: CASGTGTNTGELFF. The CDR3, as DNA: TGCGCCAGCGGGACAGGGACCAACACCGGGGAGCTGTTTTTT.

The chain is built from TRBV9 and TRBJ2-1; the D is unclear. CDR1 is SGDLS and CDR2 is YYNGEE in the germline V gene. The CDR3 is 16 amino acids. Between the trimmed V and J ends, which lost 4 bases and 8 bases, there was a span of 22 bases. The CDR3 nucleotides read TGTGCCAGCAGCCCCGACCTCTCCCCTCGGTGCGATGAGCAGTTCTTC. It translates to CASSPDLSPRCDEQFF. Based on the CDR3 plus reference TRBV9 and TRBJ2-1, the full variable domain is DSGVTQTPKHLITATGQRVTLRCSPRSGDLSVYWYQQSLDQGLQFLIQYYNGEERAKGNILERFSAQQFPDLHSELNLSSLELGDSALYFCASSPDLSPRCDEQFFGPGTRLTVL.

The V call is TRBV6-6, the J call TRBJ1-2; D ambiguous. This CDR3 comprises 10 residues. V was shortened by 6 bases and J by 5 bases, with 4 bases between the two germline ends. Germline V CDR1 and CDR2: MNHNY, SVGAGI (reference sequence). The CDR3 sequence is CASRSYGYTF. In DNA, the CDR3 is TGTGCCAGCAGGTCTTATGGCTACACCTTC.

The chain combines TRBV18 with TRBJ1-4; D may be TRBD1 (5 bases). The CDR3 consists of 15 residues. Per germline, CDR1 KGHSH and CDR2 LQKENI. V gave up 2 bases and J gave up 0 bases, with 7 bases separating them. The CDR3 DNA reads TGTGCCAGCTCACCAGTGACAGCAACTAATGAAAAACTGTTTTTT. Residues: CASSPVTATNEKLFF.

The V call is TRBV5-1, the J call TRBJ1-1; 7 nucleotides agree with TRBD1. Germline trimming cut 0 bases from V and 1 base from J; bases unmatched to any gene: 9. The CDR3 runs 17 residues. The germline CDR1 and CDR2 sequences are SGHRS and YFSETQ. Here the CDR3 DNA reads TGCGCCAGCAGCTTGGAAGGGGGCGTTGAGAAGAACACTGAAGCTTTCTTT. As protein: CASSLEGGVEKNTEAFF.